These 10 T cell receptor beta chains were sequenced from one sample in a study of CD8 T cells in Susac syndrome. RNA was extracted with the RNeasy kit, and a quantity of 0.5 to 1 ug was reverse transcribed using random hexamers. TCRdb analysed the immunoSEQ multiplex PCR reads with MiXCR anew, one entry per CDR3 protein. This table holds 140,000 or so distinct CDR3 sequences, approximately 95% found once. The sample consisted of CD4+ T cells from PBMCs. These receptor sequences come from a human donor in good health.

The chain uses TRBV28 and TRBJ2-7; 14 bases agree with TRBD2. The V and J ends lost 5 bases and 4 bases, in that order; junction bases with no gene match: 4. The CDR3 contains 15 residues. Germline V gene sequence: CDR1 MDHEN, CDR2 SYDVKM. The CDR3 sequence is CASSRTSGRKYEQYF. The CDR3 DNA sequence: TGTGCCAGCAGTCGGACTAGCGGGAGGAAGTACGAGCAGTACTTC.

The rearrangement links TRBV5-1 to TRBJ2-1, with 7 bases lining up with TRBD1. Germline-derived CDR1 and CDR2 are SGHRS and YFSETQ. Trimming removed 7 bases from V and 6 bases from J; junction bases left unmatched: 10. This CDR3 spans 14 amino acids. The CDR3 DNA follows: TGCGCCAGCCTCCGGGACAGCAGTTTCAATGAGCAGTTCTTC. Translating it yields CASLRDSSFNEQFF.

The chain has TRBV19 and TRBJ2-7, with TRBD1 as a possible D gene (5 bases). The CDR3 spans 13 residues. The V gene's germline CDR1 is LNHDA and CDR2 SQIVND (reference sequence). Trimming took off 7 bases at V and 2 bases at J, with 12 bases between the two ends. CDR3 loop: CASIGATPYEQYF. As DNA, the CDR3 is TGTGCCAGTATTGGGGCTACCCCCTACGAGCAGTACTTC.

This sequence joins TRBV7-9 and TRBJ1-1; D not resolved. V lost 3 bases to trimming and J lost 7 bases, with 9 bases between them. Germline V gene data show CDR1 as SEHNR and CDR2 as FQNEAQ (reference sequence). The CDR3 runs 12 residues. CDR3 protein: CASSFVIDEAFF. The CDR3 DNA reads TGTGCCAGCAGCTTTGTAATAGATGAAGCTTTCTTT. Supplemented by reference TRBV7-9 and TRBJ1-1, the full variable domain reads DTGVSQNPRHKITKRGQNVTFRCDPISEHNRLYWYRQTLGQGPEFLTYFQNEAQLEKSRLLSDRFSAERPKGSFSTLEIQRTEQGDSAMYLCASSFVIDEAFFGQGTRLTVV.

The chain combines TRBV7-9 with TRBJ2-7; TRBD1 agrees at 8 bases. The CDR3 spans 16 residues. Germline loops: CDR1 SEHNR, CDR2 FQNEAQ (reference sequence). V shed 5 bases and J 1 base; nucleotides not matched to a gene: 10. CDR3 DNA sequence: TGTGCCAGCAGCCCCCGGACAGGGAGCCCTTCCTACGAGCAGTACTTC. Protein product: CASSPRTGSPSYEQYF.

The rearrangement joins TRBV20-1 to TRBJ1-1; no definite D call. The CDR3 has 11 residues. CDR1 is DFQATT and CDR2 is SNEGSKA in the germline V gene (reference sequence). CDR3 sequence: CRVLSDTEAFF. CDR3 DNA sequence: TGCAGGGTCCTTTCAGACACTGAAGCTTTCTTT.

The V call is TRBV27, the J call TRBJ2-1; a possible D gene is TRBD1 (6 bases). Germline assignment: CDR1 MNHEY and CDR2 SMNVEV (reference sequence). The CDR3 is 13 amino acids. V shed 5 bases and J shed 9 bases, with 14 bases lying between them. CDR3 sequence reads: CASSPTGRGEQFF. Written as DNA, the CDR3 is TGTGCCAGCAGTCCAACAGGGCGAGGTGAGCAGTTCTTC.

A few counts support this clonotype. CDR3 region: CASSYEGHTEAFF. The CDR3 DNA is TGTGCCAGCAGTTACGAAGGCCACACTGAAGCTTTCTTT. This rearrangement joins TRBV6-2 or TRBV6-3 to TRBJ1-1; D call uncertain. Germline V gives CDR1 MNHEY, CDR2 SVGEGT. The V end lost 2 bases, the J end lost 3 bases, and 7 bases lay between the germline ends. There are 13 residues in the CDR3.

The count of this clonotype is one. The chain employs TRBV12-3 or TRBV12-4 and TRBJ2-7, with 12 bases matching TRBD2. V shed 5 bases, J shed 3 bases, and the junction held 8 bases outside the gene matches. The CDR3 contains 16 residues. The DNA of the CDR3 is TGTGCCAGCAGTATCCCAAGGACTAGCGGGATCTACGAGCAGTACTTC. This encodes CASSIPRTSGIYEQYF.

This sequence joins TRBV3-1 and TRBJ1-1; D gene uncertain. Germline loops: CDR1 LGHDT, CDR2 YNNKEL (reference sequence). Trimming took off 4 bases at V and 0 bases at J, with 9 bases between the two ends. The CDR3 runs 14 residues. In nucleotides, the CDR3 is TGTGCCAGCAGCCGAAGACATATGAACACTGAAGCTTTCTTT. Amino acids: CASSRRHMNTEAFF.